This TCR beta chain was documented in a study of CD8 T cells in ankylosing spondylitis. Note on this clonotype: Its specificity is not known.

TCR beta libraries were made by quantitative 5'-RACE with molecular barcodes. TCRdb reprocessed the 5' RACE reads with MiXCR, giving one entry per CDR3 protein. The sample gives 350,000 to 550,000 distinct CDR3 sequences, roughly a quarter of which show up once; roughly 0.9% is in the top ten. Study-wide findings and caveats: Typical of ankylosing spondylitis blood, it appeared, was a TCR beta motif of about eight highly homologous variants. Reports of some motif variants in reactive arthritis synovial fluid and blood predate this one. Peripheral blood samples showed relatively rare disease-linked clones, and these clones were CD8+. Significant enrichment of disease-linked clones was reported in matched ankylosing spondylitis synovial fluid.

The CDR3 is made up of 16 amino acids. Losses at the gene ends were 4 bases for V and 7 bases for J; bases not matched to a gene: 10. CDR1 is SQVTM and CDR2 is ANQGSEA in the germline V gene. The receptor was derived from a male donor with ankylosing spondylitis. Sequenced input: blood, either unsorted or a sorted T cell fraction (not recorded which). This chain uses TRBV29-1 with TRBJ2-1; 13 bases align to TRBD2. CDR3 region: CSVAQTSGRTRNEQFF. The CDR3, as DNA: TGCAGCGTTGCGCAGACTAGCGGGAGGACAAGGAATGAGCAGTTCTTC.